What follows describes a single TCR beta chain. The source of the sample is a study of OX40 agonist ivuxolimab in advanced cancers. Trimming took 8 bases from V and 7 from J; bases not matched to a gene: 6. Germline values: CDR1 MNHNY, CDR2 SVGAGI (reference sequence). This CDR3 is 14 amino acids long. Produced via immunoSEQ multiplex PCR; TCRdb's table is partial and in-frame only. The repertoire holds 70,000 or so clones, with about nine tenths as singletons. This TCR came from an adult with an advanced solid tumor such as melanoma, head and neck, liver or kidney cancer. This rearrangement joins TRBV6-6 to TRBJ2-1; 12 bases are shared with TRBD2. Sequences were derived from CD4+ or CD8+ T cells sorted from blood, sampled in a trial of the OX40 agonist ivuxolimab. CDR3 in DNA: TGTGCCAGCGTACACGGACTAGCGGGGAATGAGCAGTTCTTC. Amino acid sequence: CASVHGLAGNEQFF.